This T cell receptor beta chain came from a study of blood T cells in healthy people across ages. Overall study findings and caveats: Long-lived donors had more naive CD4+ cells and higher diversity than aged donors.

Regarding this clonotype: The antigen is unknown.

A J-beta primer mix and a sample-barcoded 5' primer were used in a second PCR of about 7 to 12 cycles. Each CDR3 protein is one row after TCRdb ran MiXCR on the 5' RACE reads. The sample lists over a million distinct CDR3 sequences, around 27% occurring once. The CDR3 runs 15 residues. Germline V gives CDR1 LGHNA, CDR2 YSLEER. The germline V and J ends were trimmed by 0 bases and 7 bases, with 12 bases remaining between them. The same specimen was also included in a second study, on T cells of mothers and their children. That work states: For each mother, over 8 million TCR beta CDR3 reads were obtained, and for each child, approximately 3 million. The effect of thymic selection on TCR recombination output is similar between related and unrelated pairs.

The sequence was obtained from a girl aged 2-10 years in good health. Sequences were obtained from blood. The V gene is TRBV4-3, the J gene TRBJ1-4; no reliable D call. This chain's CDR3 is CASSQDSGRVEKLFF. In nucleotides, the CDR3 is TGCGCCAGCAGCCAAGATTCCGGACGTGTTGAAAAACTGTTTTTT.